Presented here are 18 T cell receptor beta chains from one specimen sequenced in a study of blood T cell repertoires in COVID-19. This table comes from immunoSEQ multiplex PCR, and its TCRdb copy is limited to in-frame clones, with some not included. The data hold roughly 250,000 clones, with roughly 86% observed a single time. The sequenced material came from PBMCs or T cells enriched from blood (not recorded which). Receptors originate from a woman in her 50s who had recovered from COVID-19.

For the CDR3, the DNA is TGTGCCAGCAAGGGGAGCGGGAGGGCCTACAATGAGCAGTTCTTC. It specifies CASKGSGRAYNEQFF. The genes are TRBV27 and TRBJ2-1; 10 bases align to TRBD2. Germline lookup yields CDR1 MNHEY and CDR2 SMNVEV (reference sequence). V lost 7 bases and J lost 2; bases outside the gene matches: 5. CDR3 length: 15 amino acids.

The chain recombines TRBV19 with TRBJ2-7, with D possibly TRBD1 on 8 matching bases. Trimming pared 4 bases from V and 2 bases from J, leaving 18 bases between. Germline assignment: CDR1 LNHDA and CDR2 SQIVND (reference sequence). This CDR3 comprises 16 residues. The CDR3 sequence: CASSSSSGQGTYEQYF. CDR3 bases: TGTGCCAGTAGTAGTTCTAGCGGACAGGGAACCTACGAGCAGTACTTC.

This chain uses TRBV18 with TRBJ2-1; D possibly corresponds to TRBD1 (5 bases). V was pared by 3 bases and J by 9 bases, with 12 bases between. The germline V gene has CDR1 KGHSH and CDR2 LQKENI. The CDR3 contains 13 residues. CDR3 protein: CASSPQQDTEQFF. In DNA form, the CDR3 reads TGTGCCAGCTCACCCCAACAGGATACTGAGCAGTTCTTC.

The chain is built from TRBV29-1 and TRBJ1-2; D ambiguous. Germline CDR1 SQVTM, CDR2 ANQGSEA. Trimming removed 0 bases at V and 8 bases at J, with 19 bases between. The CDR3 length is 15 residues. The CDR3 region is CSVEEPGTDLGGYTF. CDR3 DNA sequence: TGCAGCGTTGAAGAGCCGGGCACGGACTTGGGGGGCTACACCTTC. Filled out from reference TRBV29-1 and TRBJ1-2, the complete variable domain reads SAVISQKPSRDICQRGTSLTIQCQVDSQVTMMFWYRQQPGQSLTLIATANQGSEATYESGFVIDKFPISRPNLTFSTLTVSNMSPEDSSIYLCSVEEPGTDLGGYTFGSGTRLTVV.

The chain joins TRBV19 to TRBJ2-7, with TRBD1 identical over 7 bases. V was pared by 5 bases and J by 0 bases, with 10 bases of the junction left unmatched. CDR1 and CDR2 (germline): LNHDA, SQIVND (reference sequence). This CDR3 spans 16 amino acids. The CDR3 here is CASSLRDSVSSYEQYF. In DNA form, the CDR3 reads TGTGCCAGTAGTCTACGGGACAGTGTGAGCTCCTACGAGCAGTACTTC.

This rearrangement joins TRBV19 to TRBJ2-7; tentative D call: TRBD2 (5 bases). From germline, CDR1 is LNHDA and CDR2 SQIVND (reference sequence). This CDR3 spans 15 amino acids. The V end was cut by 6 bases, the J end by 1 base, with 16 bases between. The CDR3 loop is CASSGLRDGSYEQYF. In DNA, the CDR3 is TGTGCCAGTAGCGGACTTCGAGATGGGTCCTACGAGCAGTACTTC.

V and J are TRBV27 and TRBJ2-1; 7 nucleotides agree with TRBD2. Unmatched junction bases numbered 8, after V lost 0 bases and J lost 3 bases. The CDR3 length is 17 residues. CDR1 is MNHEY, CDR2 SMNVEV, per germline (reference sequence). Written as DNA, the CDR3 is TGTGCCAGCAGTTTATCCGGTAGACTAGCTAACTACAATGAGCAGTTCTTC. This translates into CASSLSGRLANYNEQFF.

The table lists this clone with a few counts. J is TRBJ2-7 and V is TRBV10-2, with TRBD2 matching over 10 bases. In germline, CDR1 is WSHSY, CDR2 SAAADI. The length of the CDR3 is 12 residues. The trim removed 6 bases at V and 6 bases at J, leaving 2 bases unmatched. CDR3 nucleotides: TGCGCCAGCAGACTAGCGGGAAGCGAGCAGTACTTC. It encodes CASRLAGSEQYF.

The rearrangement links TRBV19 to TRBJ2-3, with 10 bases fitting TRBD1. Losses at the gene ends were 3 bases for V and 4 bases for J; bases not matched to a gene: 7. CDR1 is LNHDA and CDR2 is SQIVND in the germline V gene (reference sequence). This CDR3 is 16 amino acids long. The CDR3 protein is CASSIWGTGEADTQYF. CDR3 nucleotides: TGTGCCAGTAGTATTTGGGGGACAGGGGAAGCAGATACGCAGTATTTT.

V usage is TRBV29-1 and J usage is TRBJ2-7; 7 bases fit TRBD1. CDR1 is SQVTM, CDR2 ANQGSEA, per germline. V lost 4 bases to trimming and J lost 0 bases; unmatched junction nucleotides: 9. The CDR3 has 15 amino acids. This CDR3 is CSVGGTTGHSYEQYF. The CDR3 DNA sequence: TGCAGCGTTGGGGGAACGACAGGGCACTCCTACGAGCAGTACTTC.

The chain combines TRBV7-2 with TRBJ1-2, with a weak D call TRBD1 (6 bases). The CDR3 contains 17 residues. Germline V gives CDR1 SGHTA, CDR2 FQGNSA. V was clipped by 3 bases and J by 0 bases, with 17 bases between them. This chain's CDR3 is CASSFFSGTPSNYGYTF. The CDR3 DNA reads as TGTGCCAGCAGCTTTTTTTCCGGGACACCTTCTAACTATGGCTACACCTTC.

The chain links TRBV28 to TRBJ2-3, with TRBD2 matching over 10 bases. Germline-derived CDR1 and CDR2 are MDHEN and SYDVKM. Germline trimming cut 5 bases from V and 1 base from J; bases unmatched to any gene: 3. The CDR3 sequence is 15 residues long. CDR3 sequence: CASSTGTSGTDTQYF. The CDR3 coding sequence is TGTGCCAGCAGTACCGGGACTAGCGGCACAGATACGCAGTATTTT.

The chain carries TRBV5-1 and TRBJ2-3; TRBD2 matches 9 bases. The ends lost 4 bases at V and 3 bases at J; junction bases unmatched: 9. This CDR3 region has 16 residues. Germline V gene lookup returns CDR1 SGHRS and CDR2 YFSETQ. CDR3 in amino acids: CASSPLAGAGTDTQYF. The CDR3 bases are TGCGCCAGCAGCCCGTTAGCGGGAGCAGGGACAGATACGCAGTATTTT.

In nucleotides, the CDR3 is TGTGCCAGCAGCCCTTCGCTGGGCGGCTACACCTTC. Amino acids: CASSPSLGGYTF. This rearrangement joins TRBV2 to TRBJ1-2; no clear D gene. This CDR3 has 12 residues. Germline assignment: CDR1 SNHLY and CDR2 FYNNEI. Trimming cost V 6 bases and J 8 bases, with 13 bases left between them.

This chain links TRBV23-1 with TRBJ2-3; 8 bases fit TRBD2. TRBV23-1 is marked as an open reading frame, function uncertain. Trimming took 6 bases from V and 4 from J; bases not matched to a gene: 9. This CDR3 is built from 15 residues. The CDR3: CASRGSGGRADTQYF. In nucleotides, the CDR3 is TGCGCCAGCAGGGGATCGGGAGGGAGGGCAGATACGCAGTATTTT.

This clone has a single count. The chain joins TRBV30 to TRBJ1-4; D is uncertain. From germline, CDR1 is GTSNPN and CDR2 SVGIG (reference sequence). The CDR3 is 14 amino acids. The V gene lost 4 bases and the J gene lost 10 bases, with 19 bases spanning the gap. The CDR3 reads CAWTPPPGVGKLFF. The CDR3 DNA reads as TGTGCCTGGACTCCACCGCCAGGTGTCGGAAAACTGTTTTTT. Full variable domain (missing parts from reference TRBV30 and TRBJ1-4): SQTIHQWPATLVQPVGSPLSLECTVEGTSNPNLYWYRQAAGRGLQLLFYSVGIGQISSEVPQNLSASRPQDRQFILSSKKLLLSDSGFYLCAWTPPPGVGKLFFGSGTQLSVL.

CDR3 DNA sequence: TGTGCTAGTACAACAGGGGGGAGAAGTACAGATACGCAGTATTTT. The encoded protein is CASTTGGRSTDTQYF. V is TRBV12-5 and J is TRBJ2-3; 8 bases are a match to TRBD1. After removal of 8 bases from V and 3 bases from J, the junction contained 10 bases not matched to a gene. Germline CDR1 LGHNT, CDR2 FRNRAP. The CDR3 spans 15 residues. Based on the CDR3 plus reference TRBV12-5 and TRBJ2-3, the full variable domain is DARVTQTPRHKVTEMGQEVTMRCQPILGHNTVFWYRQTMMQGLELLAYFRNRAPLDDSGMPKDRFSAEMPDATLATLKIQPSEPRDSAVYFCASTTGGRSTDTQYFGPGTRLTVL.

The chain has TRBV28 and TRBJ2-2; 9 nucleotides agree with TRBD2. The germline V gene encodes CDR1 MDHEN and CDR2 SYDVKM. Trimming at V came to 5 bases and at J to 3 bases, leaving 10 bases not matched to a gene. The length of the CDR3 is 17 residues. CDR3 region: CASSPGLVAGDTGELFF. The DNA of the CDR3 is TGTGCCAGCAGTCCCGGCCTGGTAGCGGGAGACACCGGGGAGCTGTTTTTT.